A single sample gave rise to the 29 T cell receptor beta chains below, sequenced in a study of T cell repertoires in cytomegalovirus infection (dated by TCRdb to between 2019 and 2020). These TCRs' antigens remain unknown. This sample's treatment or condition label indicates: in vitro stimulation with specific CMV peptide epitopes to enrich CMV-specific T cells. The reads were generated on an Illumina HiSeq 1500. TCRdb took the public reads, trimmed them with fastp at Q25, ran MiXCR for clone calling and kept in-frame beta chains. All rows with the same CDR3 protein become a single entry with the most common DNA and genes. This sample is represented by about 160,000 distinct CDR3 sequences; about 20% of them were singletons. The ten largest account for roughly 25% of the sample. The specimen was CD8+ T cells from cultured PBMCs, collected from culture after CMV antigen stimulation. The receptors originated from a human donor in good health (CMV status not recorded). Some clones in this sample may be carry-over from other donors' samples.

The V call is TRBV7-9, the J call TRBJ2-1; 7 positions match TRBD2. The CDR3 totals 17 residues. The J segment lost 1 base and the V segment lost 4 bases, leaving 10 bases of the junction unmatched. Germline V gene data show CDR1 as SEHNR and CDR2 as FQNEAQ (reference sequence). The CDR3 protein is CASSSPGGLQSYNEQFF. The CDR3 DNA sequence: TGTGCCAGCAGCTCCCCGGGGGGTCTGCAATCCTACAATGAGCAGTTCTTC.

A few counts support this clonotype. CDR3 amino acids: CASSFLRGSANEQFF. The CDR3 nucleotides read TGTGCCAGCAGTTTTCTTAGGGGATCGGCCAATGAGCAGTTCTTC. The rearrangement uses TRBV28 and TRBJ2-1; a weak D match, TRBD1 (5 bases). V was pared by 3 bases and J by 6 bases, with 15 bases between. In germline, CDR1 is MDHEN, CDR2 SYDVKM. CDR3 size: 15 residues.

CDR3: CASTGQGVTEAFF. The CDR3 DNA is TGTGCCAGCACTGGACAGGGGGTCACTGAAGCTTTCTTT. This rearrangement joins TRBV12-3 or TRBV12-4 to TRBJ1-1, with 10 bases identical to TRBD1. This CDR3 spans 13 amino acids. The V gene end was trimmed by 7 bases and the J gene end by 4 bases; junction bases not matched to a gene: 3.

This clonotype has more than one count but fewer than ten. The chain combines TRBV7-9 with TRBJ2-5, with TRBD1 matching over 8 bases. The ends lost 5 bases at V and 1 base at J; junction bases unmatched: 3. Germline V gene lookup returns CDR1 SEHNR and CDR2 FQNEAQ (reference sequence). This CDR3 has 14 residues. The CDR3 DNA follows: TGTGCCAGCAGCGAGGGACAGGTCCAAGAGACCCAGTACTTC. Translated, it gives CASSEGQVQETQYF.

The genes are TRBV7-8 and TRBJ1-1, with 8 bases matching TRBD1. The CDR3 runs 14 residues. Germline V lookup: CDR1 SGHVS, CDR2 FQNEAQ. The V and J ends lost 1 base and 6 bases, in that order; junction bases with no gene match: 4. Written as DNA, the CDR3 is TGTGCCAGCAGCTTAGTTGTGACAGGGGCTGAAGCTTTCTTT. As protein: CASSLVVTGAEAFF.

The count of this clonotype is one. The V gene is TRBV20-1, the J gene TRBJ1-5; 8 bases fit TRBD1. This CDR3 spans 15 amino acids. CDR1 DFQATT and CDR2 SNEGSKA come from the germline V gene (reference sequence). Trimming removed 3 bases from V and 9 bases from J; junction bases left unmatched: 13. As DNA, the CDR3 is TGCAGTGCTAGCAGGGGGCCAAGCTCTGGAGGGCCCCAGCATTTT. It specifies CSASRGPSSGGPQHF.

This clonotype was seen more than once but under ten times. The V gene is TRBV11-2, the J gene TRBJ1-2; D remains unclear. The CDR3 is 15 residues long. Trimming removed 5 bases at V and 3 bases at J, with 16 bases between. Germline-derived CDR1 and CDR2 are SGHAT and FQNNGV. The CDR3 DNA follows: TGTGCCAGCAGCCCACAGTTTCTAACGGACTATGGCTACACCTTC. It specifies CASSPQFLTDYGYTF.

This clonotype showed up just a few times. V and J are TRBV7-9 and TRBJ2-1, with TRBD2 matching 14 bases. In germline, CDR1 is SEHNR, CDR2 FQNEAQ (reference sequence). This CDR3 is 17 amino acids long. Losses at the gene ends were 5 bases for V and 0 bases for J; bases not matched to a gene: 3. The CDR3 spells CASSQGLAGASYNEQFF. CDR3 DNA: TGTGCCAGCAGCCAGGGACTAGCGGGGGCCTCCTACAATGAGCAGTTCTTC.

This clonotype was seen more than once but under ten times. The chain combines TRBV27 with TRBJ2-3; D uncertain. Between the trimmed V and J ends, which lost 10 bases and 8 bases, there was a span of 13 bases. The CDR3 loop spans 11 amino acids. Germline CDR1 MNHEY, CDR2 SMNVEV (reference sequence). DNA of the CDR3: TGTGCCACCAACTTTAAGGGTACGCAGTATTTT. Protein: CATNFKGTQYF.

This clonotype was detected only a few times. This rearrangement joins TRBV7-2 to TRBJ1-4; D uncertain. The germline V gene has CDR1 SGHTA and CDR2 FQGNSA. Trimming removed 2 bases from V and 5 bases from J, with 12 bases in between. CDR3 length: 15 amino acids. The CDR3 coding sequence is TGTGCCAGCAGCTTAAACCGGGCCGTCAATGAAAAACTGTTTTTT. Translation: CASSLNRAVNEKLFF.

This clonotype occurred many times. This chain uses TRBV6-1 with TRBJ1-1; the D is unclear. Trimming shortened V by 6 bases and J by 7 bases, and 9 bases separated the two germline ends. The CDR3 runs 11 residues. Germline V gives CDR1 MNHNS, CDR2 SASEGT. The CDR3 DNA sequence: TGTGCCAGCAGACGGACGCATGAAGCTTTCTTT. Translating gives CASRRTHEAFF.

This clonotype was recorded once. The chain joins TRBV7-2 to TRBJ1-3; no reliable D call. In germline, CDR1 is SGHTA, CDR2 FQGNSA. V was trimmed by 0 bases and J by 0 bases, leaving 12 bases between them. The CDR3 covers 17 residues. The CDR3 loop reads CASSLAAAALSGNTIYF. The CDR3 DNA follows: TGTGCCAGCAGCTTAGCGGCGGCGGCCCTCTCTGGAAACACCATATATTTT. Drawing the rest from reference TRBV7-2 and TRBJ1-3, the complete variable domain is GAGVSQSPSNKVTEKGKDVELRCDPISGHTALYWYRQSLGQGLEFLIYFQGNSAPDKSGLPSDRFSAERTGGSVSTLTIQRTQQEDSAVYLCASSLAAAALSGNTIYFGEGSWLTVV.

The chain has TRBV6-6 and TRBJ2-1, with D unclear. In germline, CDR1 is MNHNY, CDR2 SVGAGI (reference sequence). This CDR3 spans 13 amino acids. Trimming shortened V by 5 bases and J by 4 bases, and 9 bases separated the two germline ends. Here the CDR3 DNA reads TGTGCCAGCAGTGGGTTATGGTACAATGAGCAGTTCTTC. Its translation is CASSGLWYNEQFF.

This chain connects TRBV19 to TRBJ1-2; a weak D match, TRBD1 (5 bases). Germline V gene data show CDR1 as LNHDA and CDR2 as SQIVND (reference sequence). The CDR3 has 15 amino acids. V lost 3 bases to trimming and J lost 1 base, with 12 bases between them. The CDR3 sequence: CASSIRDSVNYGYTF. The CDR3, as DNA: TGTGCCAGTAGTATCCGGGACTCTGTTAACTATGGCTACACCTTC.

The chain links TRBV7-8 to TRBJ1-1; D not certain. The CDR3 runs to 16 residues. V dropped 4 bases and J dropped 11 bases, with 26 bases sitting between them. Germline V CDR1 and CDR2: SGHVS, FQNEAQ. The CDR3 reads CASSSGVEAGFDLAFF. The CDR3 DNA follows: TGTGCCAGCAGCTCCGGTGTGGAGGCTGGTTTTGATCTGGCTTTCTTT. The entire variable domain, with the rest obtained from reference TRBV7-8 and TRBJ1-1, is as follows: GAGVSQSPRYKVAKRGQDVALRCDPISGHVSLFWYQQALGQGPEFLTYFQNEAQLDKSGLPSDRFFAERPEGSVSTLKIQRTQQEDSAVYLCASSSGVEAGFDLAFFGQGTRLTVV.

In this sample, this clonotype turned up a few times. V is TRBV25-1 and J is TRBJ2-7, with D tentatively TRBD1 or TRBD2 (5 bases each). Germline-derived CDR1 and CDR2 are MGHDK and SYGVNS. The CDR3 length is 14 residues. V dropped 3 bases and J dropped 9 bases, with 18 bases sitting between them. CDR3 in amino acids: CASSDPGTSNGQYF. For the CDR3, the DNA is TGTGCCAGCAGTGATCCCGGGACCTCGAACGGGCAGTACTTC.

This clonotype was recorded only once. The chain combines TRBV7-9 with TRBJ1-2; D is undetermined. Trimming stripped 6 bases from V and 4 bases from J, with 15 bases between. Germline values: CDR1 SEHNR, CDR2 FQNEAQ (reference sequence). This CDR3 has 14 amino acids. The CDR3 spells CASSALGTTYGYTF. In nucleotides, the CDR3 is TGTGCCAGCAGTGCCTTAGGTACTACCTATGGCTACACCTTC.

The chain combines TRBV19 with TRBJ1-5; D ambiguous. The germline V gene has CDR1 LNHDA and CDR2 SQIVND (reference sequence). The CDR3 contains 15 residues. V shed 3 bases and J shed 4 bases, with 13 bases lying between them. This CDR3 is CASSISGRLNQPQHF. CDR3 bases: TGTGCCAGTAGTATTAGCGGCCGGTTAAATCAGCCCCAGCATTTT.

V and J are TRBV20-1 and TRBJ1-6, with D unresolved. CDR3 size: 15 residues. V shed 2 bases and J shed 0 bases, with 8 bases lying between them. Germline loops: CDR1 DFQATT, CDR2 SNEGSKA (reference sequence). The DNA of the CDR3 is TGCAGTGCTAGATGGGATAGCTCCTATAATTCACCCCTCCACTTT. Its protein product is CSARWDSSYNSPLHF.

V and J are TRBV12-3 or TRBV12-4 and TRBJ2-3, with D maybe TRBD1 (6 bases). CDR3 length: 13 amino acids. The V end was cut by 5 bases, the J end by 8 bases, with 14 bases between. CDR3: CASSITTGRTQYF. CDR3 sequence (DNA): TGTGCCAGCAGTATTACGACAGGCCGTACGCAGTATTTT.

The CDR3 is CATSSRDRAPEQYF. The CDR3 coding sequence is TGTGCCACCAGCAGCCGGGACAGGGCACCCGAGCAGTACTTC. The chain is built from TRBV15 and TRBJ2-7, with TRBD1 matching over 9 bases. This CDR3 is built from 14 residues. J gave up 6 bases and V 3 bases, and 6 bases lay outside the gene matches. Germline V gives CDR1 LNHNV, CDR2 YYDKDF (reference sequence).

The chain combines TRBV4-3 with TRBJ1-3, with D possibly TRBD1 on 5 matching bases. V was shortened by 0 bases and J by 4 bases, with 10 bases between the two germline ends. CDR1 is LGHNA, CDR2 YSLEER, per germline. The CDR3 is made up of 15 amino acids. This CDR3 is CASSQDEGTGNTIYF. DNA for the CDR3: TGCGCCAGCAGCCAAGATGAGGGGACCGGAAACACCATATATTTT.

Only a few counts were recorded for this clonotype. The CDR3 sequence is CSVEARNYGYTF. In DNA, the CDR3 is TGCAGCGTTGAAGCCAGAAACTATGGCTACACCTTC. This chain links TRBV29-1 with TRBJ1-2; D not resolved. The CDR3 is made up of 12 amino acids. Looked up from germline, CDR1 is SQVTM and CDR2 is ANQGSEA. The V end lost 1 base, the J end lost 2 bases, and 5 bases lay between the germline ends. Full variable domain (missing parts from reference TRBV29-1 and TRBJ1-2): SAVISQKPSRDICQRGTSLTIQCQVDSQVTMMFWYRQQPGQSLTLIATANQGSEATYESGFVIDKFPISRPNLTFSTLTVSNMSPEDSSIYLCSVEARNYGYTFGSGTRLTVV.

A few counts support this clonotype. V is TRBV6-2 or TRBV6-3 and J is TRBJ2-1; tentative D call: TRBD2 (6 bases). The CDR3 covers 15 residues. Germline V lookup: CDR1 MNHEY, CDR2 SVGEGT. Trimming removed 7 bases at V and 8 bases at J, with 21 bases between. CDR3 DNA: TGTGCCAGCATCTACCGGGACTCAGCGAGCGATGAGCAGTTCTTC. This sequence encodes CASIYRDSASDEQFF.

This sequence joins TRBV11-2 and TRBJ2-1; 8 positions match TRBD1. V shed 4 bases and J 6 bases; nucleotides not matched to a gene: 11. The CDR3 consists of 16 residues. Per the germline V gene, CDR1 is SGHAT and CDR2 is FQNNGV. This CDR3 reads CASSSNGQGVGNEQFF. The DNA of the CDR3 is TGTGCCAGCAGCTCGAACGGACAGGGTGTCGGCAATGAGCAGTTCTTC.

The J gene is TRBJ1-2, the V gene TRBV6-1; D not resolved. The CDR3 runs to 15 residues. The germline V gene has CDR1 MNHNS and CDR2 SASEGT. Trimming removed 8 bases from V and 1 base from J, with 17 bases in between. CDR3 protein: CASQTLREDNYGYTF. CDR3 in DNA: TGTGCCAGCCAGACTCTCCGGGAGGATAACTATGGCTACACCTTC.

This clonotype has only a few counts. The chain joins TRBV10-2 to TRBJ2-3; the match to TRBD2 covers 10 bases. Germline CDR1 and CDR2: WSHSY and SAAADI. Trimming at V came to 5 bases and at J to 4 bases, leaving 6 bases not matched to a gene. There are 15 residues in the CDR3. The CDR3 DNA follows: TGCGCCAGCAGTTCCACCGGGACTAGCGCAGATACGCAGTATTTT. It specifies CASSSTGTSADTQYF.

In this sample, this clonotype turned up a few times. V gene TRBV7-6 combines with J gene TRBJ2-2; D unclear. This CDR3 is 13 amino acids long. Germline V gene data show CDR1 as SGHVS and CDR2 as FNYEAQ. V lost 1 base and J 5 bases, leaving 5 bases between the germline ends. The chain's CDR3 is CASSLEMTGELFF. For the CDR3, the DNA is TGTGCCAGCAGCTTAGAAATGACCGGGGAGCTGTTTTTT.

This chain connects TRBV7-2 to TRBJ2-7, with 8 bases aligning to TRBD1. The length of the CDR3 is 15 residues. Per the germline V gene, CDR1 is SGHTA and CDR2 is FQGNSA. The V gene end was trimmed by 6 bases and the J gene end by 3 bases; junction bases not matched to a gene: 10. CDR3 sequence: CASSSGIGQGYEQYF. The CDR3 nucleotides are TGTGCCAGCAGTTCGGGCATTGGACAGGGCTACGAGCAGTACTTC.